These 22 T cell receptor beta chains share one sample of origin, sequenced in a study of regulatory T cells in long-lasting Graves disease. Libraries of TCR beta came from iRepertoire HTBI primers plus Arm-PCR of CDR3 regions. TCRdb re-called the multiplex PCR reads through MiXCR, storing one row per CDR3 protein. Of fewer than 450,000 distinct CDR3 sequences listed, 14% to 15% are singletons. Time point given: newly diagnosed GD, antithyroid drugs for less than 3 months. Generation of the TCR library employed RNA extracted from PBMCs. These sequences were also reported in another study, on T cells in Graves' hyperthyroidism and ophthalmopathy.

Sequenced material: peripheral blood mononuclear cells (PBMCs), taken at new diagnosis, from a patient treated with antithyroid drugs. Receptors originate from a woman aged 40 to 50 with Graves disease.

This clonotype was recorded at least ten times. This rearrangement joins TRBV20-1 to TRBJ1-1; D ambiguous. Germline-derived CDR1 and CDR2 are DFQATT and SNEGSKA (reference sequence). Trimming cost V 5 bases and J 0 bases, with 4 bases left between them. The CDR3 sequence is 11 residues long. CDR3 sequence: CSAFMNTEAFF. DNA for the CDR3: TGCAGTGCTTTTATGAACACTGAAGCTTTCTTT.

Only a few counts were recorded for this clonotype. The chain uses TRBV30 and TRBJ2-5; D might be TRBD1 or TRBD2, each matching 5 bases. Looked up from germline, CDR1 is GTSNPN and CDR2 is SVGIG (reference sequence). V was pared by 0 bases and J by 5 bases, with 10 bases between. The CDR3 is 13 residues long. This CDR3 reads CAWSVPGRETQYF. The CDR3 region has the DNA TGTGCCTGGAGTGTACCGGGGCGGGAGACCCAGTACTTC.

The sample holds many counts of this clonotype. CDR3 nucleotide sequence: TGTGCCACCAGTACCCGCCCGGGACAGGGTCGTAATGAGCAGTTCTTC. Translation gives CATSTRPGQGRNEQFF. The genes are TRBV24-1 and TRBJ2-1; 9 bases align to TRBD1. V was clipped by 6 bases and J by 7 bases; unmatched bases: 12. Germline-derived CDR1 and CDR2 are KGHDR and SFDVKD. CDR3 length: 16 residues.

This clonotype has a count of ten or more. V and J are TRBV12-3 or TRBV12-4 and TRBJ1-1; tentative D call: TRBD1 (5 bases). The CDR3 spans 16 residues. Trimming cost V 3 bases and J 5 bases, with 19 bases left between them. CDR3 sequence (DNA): TGTGCCAGCAGTTTGGGGGACCTACCCAAAGGGACTGAAGCTTTCTTT. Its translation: CASSLGDLPKGTEAFF.

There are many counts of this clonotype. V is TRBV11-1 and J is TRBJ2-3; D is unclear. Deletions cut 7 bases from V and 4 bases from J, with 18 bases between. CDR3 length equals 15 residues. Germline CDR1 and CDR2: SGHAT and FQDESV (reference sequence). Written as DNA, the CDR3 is TGTGCCAGCACCCGAACACAGCTCGGGCCAGATACGCAGTATTTT. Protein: CASTRTQLGPDTQYF.

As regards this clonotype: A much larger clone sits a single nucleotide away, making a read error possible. The CDR3 nucleotides are TGTGCCAGCAGGGCTGCGGTGGCAGATTCACCCCTCCACTTT. It translates to CASRAAVADSPLHF. The V and J genes are TRBV7-9 and TRBJ1-6; D ambiguous. CDR1 is SEHNR and CDR2 is FQNEAQ in the germline V gene (reference sequence). The CDR3 contains 14 residues. Deletions cut 6 bases from V and 8 bases from J, with 14 bases between.

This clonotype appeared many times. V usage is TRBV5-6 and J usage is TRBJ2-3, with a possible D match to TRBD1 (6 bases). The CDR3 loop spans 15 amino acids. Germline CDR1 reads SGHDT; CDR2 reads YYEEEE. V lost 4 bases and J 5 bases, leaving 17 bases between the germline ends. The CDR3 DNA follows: TGTGCCAGCAGCACCGACAGGTTCCTCAGAGATACGCAGTATTTT. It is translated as CASSTDRFLRDTQYF.

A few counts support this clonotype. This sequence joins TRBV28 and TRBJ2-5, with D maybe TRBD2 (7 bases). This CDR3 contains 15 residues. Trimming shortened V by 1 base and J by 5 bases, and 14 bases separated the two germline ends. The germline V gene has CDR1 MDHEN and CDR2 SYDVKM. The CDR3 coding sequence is TGTGCCAGCAGTTTATACGGGGGGCCGAGGGAGACCCAGTACTTC. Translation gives CASSLYGGPRETQYF.

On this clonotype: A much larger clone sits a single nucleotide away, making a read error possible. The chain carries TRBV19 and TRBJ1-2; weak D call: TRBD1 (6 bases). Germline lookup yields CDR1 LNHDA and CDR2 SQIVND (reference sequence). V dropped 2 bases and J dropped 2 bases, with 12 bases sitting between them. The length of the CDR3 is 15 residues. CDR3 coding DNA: TGTGCCAGTAGTATAAGGAGGGGGTCGAACTATGGCTACACCTTC. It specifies CASSIRRGSNYGYTF.

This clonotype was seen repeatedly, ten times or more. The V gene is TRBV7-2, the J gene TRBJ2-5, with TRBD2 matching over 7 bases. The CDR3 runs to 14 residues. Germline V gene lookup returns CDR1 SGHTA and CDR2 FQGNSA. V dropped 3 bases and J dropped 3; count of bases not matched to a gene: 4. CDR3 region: CASSFGGGEETQYF. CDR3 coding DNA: TGTGCCAGCAGCTTCGGCGGGGGTGAAGAGACCCAGTACTTC.

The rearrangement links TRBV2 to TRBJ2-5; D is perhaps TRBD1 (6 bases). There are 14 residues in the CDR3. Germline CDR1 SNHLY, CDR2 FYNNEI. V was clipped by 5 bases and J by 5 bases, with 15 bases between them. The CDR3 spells CASSLQGERETQYF. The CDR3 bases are TGTGCCAGCAGTCTACAGGGAGAAAGGGAGACCCAGTACTTC.

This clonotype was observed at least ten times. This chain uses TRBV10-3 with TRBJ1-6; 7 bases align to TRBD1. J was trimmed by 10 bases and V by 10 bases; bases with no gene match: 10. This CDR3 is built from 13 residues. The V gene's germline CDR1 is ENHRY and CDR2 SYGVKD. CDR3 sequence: CATGGQGESPLHF. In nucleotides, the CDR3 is TGTGCCACCGGGGGGCAGGGGGAGTCACCCCTCCACTTT.

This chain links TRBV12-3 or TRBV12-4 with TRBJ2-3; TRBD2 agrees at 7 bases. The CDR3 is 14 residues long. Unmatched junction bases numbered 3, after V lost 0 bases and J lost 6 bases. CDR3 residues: CASSLARGGDTQYF. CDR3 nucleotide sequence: TGTGCCAGCAGTTTAGCGAGGGGAGGGGATACGCAGTATTTT.

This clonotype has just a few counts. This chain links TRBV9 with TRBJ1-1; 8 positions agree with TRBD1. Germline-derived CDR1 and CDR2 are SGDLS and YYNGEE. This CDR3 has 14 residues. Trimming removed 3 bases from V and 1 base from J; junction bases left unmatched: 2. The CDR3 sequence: CASSATGENTEAFF. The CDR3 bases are TGTGCCAGCAGCGCGACAGGGGAGAACACTGAAGCTTTCTTT.

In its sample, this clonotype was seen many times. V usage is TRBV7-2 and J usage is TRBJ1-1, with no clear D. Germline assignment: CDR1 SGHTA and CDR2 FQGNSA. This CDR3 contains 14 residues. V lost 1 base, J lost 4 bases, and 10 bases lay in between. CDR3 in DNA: TGTGCCAGCAGCTTAGAACTGGGAGTCACTGAAGCTTTCTTT. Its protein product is CASSLELGVTEAFF.

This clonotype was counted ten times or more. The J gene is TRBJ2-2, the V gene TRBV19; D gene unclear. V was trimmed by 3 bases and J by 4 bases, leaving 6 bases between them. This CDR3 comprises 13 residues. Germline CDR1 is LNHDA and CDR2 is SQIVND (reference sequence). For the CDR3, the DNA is TGTGCCAGTAGTATGAGGTTCACCGGGGAGCTGTTTTTT. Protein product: CASSMRFTGELFF.

The CDR3 loop is CASSKTGGEVPDTQYF. The DNA for the CDR3 is TGTGCCAGCAGTAAAACAGGGGGCGAGGTTCCAGATACGCAGTATTTT. This chain joins TRBV27 and TRBJ2-3; 9 bases map to TRBD1. CDR1 and CDR2 (germline): MNHEY, SMNVEV (reference sequence). There are 16 residues in the CDR3. With V trimmed by 5 bases and J by 4 bases, 10 bases remained unmatched.

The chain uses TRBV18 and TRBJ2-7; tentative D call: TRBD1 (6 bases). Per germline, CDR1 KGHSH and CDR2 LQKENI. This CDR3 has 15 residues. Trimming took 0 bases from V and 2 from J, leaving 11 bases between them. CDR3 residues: CASSPPDRTAYEQYF. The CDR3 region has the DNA TGTGCCAGCTCACCACCCGACAGGACAGCCTACGAGCAGTACTTC. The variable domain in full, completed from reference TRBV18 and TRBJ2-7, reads NAGVMQNPRHLVRRRGQEARLRCSPMKGHSHVYWYRQLPEEGLKFMVYLQKENIIDESGMPKERFSAEFPKEGPSILRIQQVVRGDSAAYFCASSPPDRTAYEQYFGPGTRLTVT.

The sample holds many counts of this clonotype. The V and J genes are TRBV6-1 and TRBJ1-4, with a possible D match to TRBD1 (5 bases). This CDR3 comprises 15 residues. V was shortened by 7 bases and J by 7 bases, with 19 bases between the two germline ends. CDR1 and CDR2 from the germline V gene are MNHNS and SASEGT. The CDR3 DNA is TGTGCCAGCAATGAGCAACAGGTGTTTAGTGAAAAACTGTTTTTT. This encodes CASNEQQVFSEKLFF.

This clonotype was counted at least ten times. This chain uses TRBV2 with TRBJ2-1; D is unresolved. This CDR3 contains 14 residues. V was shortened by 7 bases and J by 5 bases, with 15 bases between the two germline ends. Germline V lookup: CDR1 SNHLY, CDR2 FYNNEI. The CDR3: CASMKLDRHNEQFF. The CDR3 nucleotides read TGTGCCAGCATGAAACTGGATAGACACAATGAGCAGTTCTTC.

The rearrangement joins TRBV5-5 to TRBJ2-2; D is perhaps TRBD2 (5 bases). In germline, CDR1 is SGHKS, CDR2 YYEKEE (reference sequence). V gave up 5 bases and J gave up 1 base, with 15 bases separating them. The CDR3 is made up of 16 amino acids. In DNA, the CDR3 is TGTGCCAGCAGTCTAGCCGCCGAGGGGAACACCGGGGAGCTGTTTTTT. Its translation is CASSLAAEGNTGELFF.

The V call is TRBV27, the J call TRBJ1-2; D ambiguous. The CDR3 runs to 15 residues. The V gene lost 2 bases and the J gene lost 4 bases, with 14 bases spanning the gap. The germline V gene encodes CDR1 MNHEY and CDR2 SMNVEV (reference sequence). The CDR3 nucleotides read TGTGCCAGCAGTTTAGAGATGGGCTCCCTCTATGGCTACACCTTC. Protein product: CASSLEMGSLYGYTF.